The 24 T cell receptor beta chains below all came from one sample that was sequenced in a study of blood T cell repertoires in COVID-19. Libraries were prepared by immunoSEQ multiplex PCR; TCRdb keeps only in-frame clonotypes and omits some of them. This sample has tens of thousands of clones, with 85% to 90% found just once. Sequenced: peripheral blood. These receptor sequences come from a man in his fifties or sixties with active COVID-19.

This clone was detected once. The chain joins TRBV30 to TRBJ1-1; the D is unclear. V lost 1 base and J lost 6, with 15 bases in between. The CDR3 has 14 amino acids. In germline, CDR1 is GTSNPN, CDR2 SVGIG (reference sequence). DNA of the CDR3: TGTGCCTGGAGTGGAGGGATTGTTATCTCTGAAGCTTTCTTT. Amino acids: CAWSGGIVISEAFF.

This chain joins TRBV29-1 and TRBJ2-1; 7 bases map to TRBD2. There are 17 residues in the CDR3. V lost 0 bases, J lost 9 bases, and 17 bases stayed unmatched. Germline CDR1 is SQVTM and CDR2 is ANQGSEA. The CDR3 DNA is TGCAGCGTTGAAGATGTGGTCGGAGCTAGCGGCCCCGGTGAGCAGTTCTTC. This encodes CSVEDVVGASGPGEQFF.

This chain connects TRBV30 to TRBJ1-1; the match to TRBD1 covers 7 bases. The CDR3 length is 14 residues. The germline V gene encodes CDR1 GTSNPN and CDR2 SVGIG (reference sequence). V trimming: 4 bases; J trimming: 3 bases; junction bases outside the gene matches: 8. CDR3 in DNA: TGTGCCTGGATTGGGGACAGACTTTACACTGAAGCTTTCTTT. Translation gives CAWIGDRLYTEAFF.

The gene calls are TRBV7-3 and TRBJ2-1, with 8 bases matching TRBD1. J lost 7 bases, V lost 4 bases, and 12 bases had no gene match. Germline CDR1 and CDR2: SGHTA and FQGTGA. This CDR3 spans 16 amino acids. As DNA, the CDR3 is TGTGCCAGCAGCTCCGCCGCAGGGGGCAAAAGGAATGAGCAGTTCTTC. It translates to CASSSAAGGKRNEQFF.

Turning to this clone: The sample holds other DNA sequences that translate to the same CDR3. J is TRBJ1-5 and V is TRBV28; the match to TRBD1 covers 8 bases. The V gene end was trimmed by 5 bases and the J gene end by 2 bases; junction bases not matched to a gene: 5. The CDR3 is made up of 15 amino acids. CDR1 is MDHEN and CDR2 is SYDVKM in the germline V gene. The CDR3 here is CASSPGTGGNQPQHF. The CDR3 bases are TGTGCCAGCAGTCCGGGGACAGGCGGCAATCAGCCCCAGCATTTT.

This clone was counted ten times or more. The J gene is TRBJ1-2, the V gene TRBV20-1, with TRBD1 as a possible D gene (5 bases). From germline, CDR1 is DFQATT and CDR2 SNEGSKA (reference sequence). This CDR3 contains 11 residues. CDR3 amino acids: CSIQAFYGYTF. The DNA for the CDR3 is TGCAGCATACAGGCATTCTATGGCTACACCTTC.

The chain recombines TRBV7-3 with TRBJ2-1, with TRBD2 identical over 8 bases. Germline CDR1 is SGHTA and CDR2 is FQGTGA. This CDR3 region has 18 residues. Losses at the gene ends were 2 bases for V and 0 bases for J; bases not matched to a gene: 9. The CDR3 loop reads CASSLSGGGPTSYNEQFF. DNA of the CDR3: TGTGCCAGCAGCTTATCGGGCGGGGGGCCGACCTCCTACAATGAGCAGTTCTTC.

This clone was counted only a few times. The rearrangement links TRBV4-3 to TRBJ1-2; D not resolved. CDR3 length: 13 residues. The V gene lost 1 base and the J gene lost 6 bases, with 9 bases spanning the gap. Germline values: CDR1 LGHNA, CDR2 YSLEER. The CDR3 is CASSQGVRDGYTF. For the CDR3, the DNA is TGCGCCAGCAGCCAAGGTGTGAGGGATGGCTACACCTTC.

The V call is TRBV7-2, the J call TRBJ1-2; a weak D match, TRBD1 (6 bases). The CDR3 loop spans 16 amino acids. The germline V gene encodes CDR1 SGHTA and CDR2 FQGNSA. V shed 5 bases and J shed 5 bases, with 21 bases lying between them. The CDR3 sequence is CASSTELIQGFYGYTF. CDR3 coding DNA: TGTGCCAGCAGCACGGAGCTGATACAGGGATTTTATGGCTACACCTTC.

The chain links TRBV7-2 to TRBJ2-3, with 8 bases aligning to TRBD2. This CDR3 is 14 amino acids long. After removal of 5 bases from V and 5 bases from J, the junction contained 6 bases not matched to a gene. In germline, CDR1 is SGHTA, CDR2 FQGNSA. This chain's CDR3 is CASSLSGVVDTQYF. The CDR3 DNA reads TGTGCCAGCAGCCTTAGCGGGGTGGTAGATACGCAGTATTTT.

The table lists this clone with a few counts. The CDR3 sequence: CASSGRDYEGLYEQYF. The CDR3 DNA is TGTGCCAGCAGTGGCCGGGACTACGAAGGACTCTACGAGCAGTACTTC. The rearrangement uses TRBV6-1 and TRBJ2-7; 7 bases are shared with TRBD2. V lost 4 bases to trimming and J lost 3 bases; unmatched junction nucleotides: 12. This CDR3 is 16 amino acids long. The germline V gene has CDR1 MNHNS and CDR2 SASEGT.

The V and J genes are TRBV14 and TRBJ1-2; no reliable D call. The germline gives CDR1 SGHDN, CDR2 FVKESK. Trimming removed 1 base at V and 3 bases at J, with 3 bases between. There are 12 residues in the CDR3. Here the CDR3 reads CASSQADYGYTF. CDR3 sequence (DNA): TGTGCCAGCAGCCAAGCGGACTATGGCTACACCTTC.

In its sample, this clone was seen a few times. This chain connects TRBV25-1 to TRBJ2-7; D unclear. The CDR3 length is 13 residues. The germline V gene has CDR1 MGHDK and CDR2 SYGVNS. V was trimmed by 2 bases and J by 2 bases, leaving 7 bases between them. The DNA of the CDR3 is TGTGCCAGCAGTGAAAACGGAGCCTACGAGCAGTACTTC. Translating gives CASSENGAYEQYF.

V and J are TRBV7-2 and TRBJ2-7; 8 bases are a match to TRBD2. Germline CDR1 reads SGHTA; CDR2 reads FQGNSA. V trimming: 6 bases; J trimming: 0 bases; junction bases outside the gene matches: 4. The CDR3 is 14 residues long. The CDR3 region is CASRELAVSYEQYF. The CDR3, as DNA: TGTGCCAGCAGGGAACTAGCGGTCTCCTACGAGCAGTACTTC.

V gene TRBV5-4 combines with J gene TRBJ2-3; unclear D gene. Germline-derived CDR1 and CDR2 are SGHNT and YYREEE (reference sequence). The V end was cut by 2 bases, the J end by 0 bases, with 13 bases between. The length of the CDR3 is 16 residues. The CDR3 DNA sequence: TGTGCCAGCAGCTTCGGTACCTCTTCTAGCACAGATACGCAGTATTTT. Protein sequence: CASSFGTSSSTDTQYF.

The genes are TRBV3-1 (or the pseudogene TRBV3-2) and TRBJ2-3; D may be TRBD1 (6 bases). This CDR3 region has 13 residues. Trimming removed 9 bases from V and 2 bases from J, with 12 bases in between. Germline V gives CDR1 LGHDT, CDR2 YNNKEL (reference sequence). CDR3 loop: CARTGHLTDTQYF. CDR3 coding DNA: TGTGCCAGAACGGGACACCTCACAGATACGCAGTATTTT.

V is TRBV28 and J is TRBJ1-1, with 7 nucleotides matching TRBD1. The germline V gene encodes CDR1 MDHEN and CDR2 SYDVKM. The CDR3 sequence is 15 residues long. J was trimmed by 2 bases and V by 5 bases; bases with no gene match: 8. This CDR3 reads CASSGSGTENTEAFF. The CDR3 DNA is TGTGCCAGCAGTGGGAGTGGGACAGAAAACACTGAAGCTTTCTTT.

The chain couples TRBV29-1 to TRBJ2-5, with TRBD2 matching over 9 bases. The ends lost 4 bases at V and 5 bases at J; junction bases unmatched: 8. This CDR3 is 14 amino acids long. Germline CDR1 and CDR2: SQVTM and ANQGSEA. This CDR3 reads CSVVLAGVMETQYF. CDR3 bases: TGCAGCGTTGTGTTAGCGGGAGTCATGGAGACCCAGTACTTC.

This chain uses TRBV19 with TRBJ2-5, with TRBD1 matching 8 bases. J lost 4 bases, V lost 5 bases, and 3 bases had no gene match. The length of the CDR3 is 13 residues. Germline CDR1 LNHDA, CDR2 SQIVND (reference sequence). In DNA form, the CDR3 reads TGTGCCAGTAGTCCAGGGGGCAGAGAGACCCAGTACTTC. Translated: CASSPGGRETQYF.

This rearrangement joins TRBV12-3 or TRBV12-4 to TRBJ2-1, with a tentative D call TRBD2 (5 bases). The CDR3 totals 13 residues. The V gene lost 7 bases and the J gene lost 5 bases, with 12 bases spanning the gap. CDR3 sequence reads: CASKVSVNNEQFF. The CDR3, as DNA: TGTGCCAGCAAGGTTAGCGTAAACAATGAGCAGTTCTTC.

This clone has more than one count but fewer than ten. J is TRBJ1-3 and V is TRBV5-1, with 8 bases matching TRBD1. From germline, CDR1 is SGHRS and CDR2 YFSETQ. The CDR3 consists of 16 residues. The junction had 9 bases not matched to a gene; V was cut back by 4 bases and J by 3 bases. CDR3 DNA: TGCGCCAGCAGCCGATCGACAGGGGAAGGTGGAAACACCATATATTTT. Translating it yields CASSRSTGEGGNTIYF.

V usage is TRBV19 and J usage is TRBJ2-2, with 9 bases lining up with TRBD2. J lost 0 bases, V lost 5 bases, and 13 bases had no gene match. The CDR3 covers 19 residues. CDR1 LNHDA and CDR2 SQIVND come from the germline V gene (reference sequence). The CDR3 DNA follows: TGTGCCAGTAGTCCTCGGGGGGGAGCGGGAGGCTCGAACACCGGGGAGCTGTTTTTT. This gives the protein CASSPRGGAGGSNTGELFF. Complete variable domain (other parts from reference TRBV19 and TRBJ2-2): DGGITQSPKYLFRKEGQNVTLSCEQNLNHDAMYWYRQDPGQGLRLIYYSQIVNDFQKGDIAEGYSVSREKKESFPLTVTSAQKNPTAFYLCASSPRGGAGGSNTGELFFGEGSRLTVL.

The J gene is TRBJ1-5, the V gene TRBV28; weak D call: TRBD1 (5 bases). Germline-derived CDR1 and CDR2 are MDHEN and SYDVKM. The CDR3 runs 14 residues. The V and J ends lost 4 bases and 7 bases respectively, with 14 bases between them. CDR3 loop: CASSSAWGEQPQHF. CDR3 DNA sequence: TGTGCCAGCAGTTCCGCTTGGGGGGAGCAGCCCCAGCATTTT.

This clone was observed once. The chain uses TRBV6-5 and TRBJ1-1; 9 bases agree with TRBD1. The V gene's germline CDR1 is MNHEY and CDR2 SVGAGI. V lost 4 bases, J lost 0 bases, and 3 bases stayed unmatched. The CDR3 runs to 15 residues. This CDR3 is CASSFGTGMNTEAFF. The CDR3 DNA is TGTGCCAGCAGTTTCGGGACAGGGATGAACACTGAAGCTTTCTTT.